This T cell receptor (beta chain) was sequenced during a study of blood T cell repertoires in COVID-19 (dated by TCRdb to about 2020). As for the study more broadly: Collaborator samples came from the United States, Italy and Spain and covered acute and convalescent phases of COVID-19. The material from the prospective study consisted of cDNA or gDNA derived from T cells, B-cell-depleted T cells, or PBMCs. Subjects who had been exposed to COVID-19, were actively infected with it, or had recovered from it provided the deeply sampled blood TCRbeta repertoires that made up the dataset. The repertoires were released in a freely available public database intended as a resource for research on the immune response to SARS-CoV-2. The samples were drawn from the first 160 participants of the ongoing ImmuneRACE study and from 1,254 subjects provided by 6 global collaborators. A de-identified subject ID, COVID-19 status, age in years and sex were almost always included in the sample metadata. Where available, HLA class I and class II types were taken from metadata supplied by the sample provider and were not determined by assay-based typing.

In the prospective study, participants were about 18 to 95 years old, resided in about 25 geographic areas of the United States, and were enrolled through a virtual design. In the prospective study, cohorts were assigned on the basis of participant-reported clinical history obtained from a screening survey and a study questionnaire. Exposed participants had been in contact, within 2 weeks of entering the study, with a person who had a PCR-confirmed or clinician-diagnosed case of COVID-19. Each participant in the prospective study had whole blood, serum and a nasopharyngeal or oropharyngeal swab collected by mobile phlebotomists. Prospective study participants could optionally give additional blood draws and questionnaires over an approximately 2-month period. Prospective study blood samples were shipped either frozen or at room temperature before DNA extraction. Note on this clone: Its recognized antigen is unknown. Within one base of it there is no much larger clone, and no base qualities were kept.

TCRbeta CDR3 regions were amplified from genomic DNA using the immunoSEQ Assay, a bias-controlled multiplex PCR. The authors processed their data as follows. The number of nucleated cells in each sample was estimated by amplification of reference gene primers within the assay. Sequence reads were collapsed and filtered to measure the absolute abundance of every unique TCRbeta CDR3 rearrangement. For each sample, productive Simpson clonality was calculated as the square root of Simpson's diversity index across productive rearrangements. TCRdb obtained this table from immuneACCESS and retained in-frame rearrangements with V and J assigned. These tables miss some clones; where compared with another copy, unresolved V genes account for less than half of the shortfall, and the remainder is unexplained. The V and J calls and clone size come from that table; D and trimming were worked out from the DNA. Across this sample there are about 150,000 clones, with 75% to 90% seen only once. The biggest ten clones account for approximately 3.7% of the sample.

What the work shows at the level of the full study, not this receptor alone: The amount of clinical and demographic metadata varied by source and participant and was provided uncurated.

This receptor was taken from a woman in her thirties or forties who had been exposed to COVID-19. Sequenced sample: PBMCs or T cells enriched from blood (not recorded which).

The CDR3 amino acid sequence is: CASNPLFGQNSPLHF. At the DNA level, the sequence is TGCGCCAGCAACCCGCTCTTCGGACAGAATTCACCCCTCCACTTT. The chain links TRBV4-1 with TRBJ1-6; TRBD1 is perhaps the D gene, given 6 matching bases. The CDR3, from cysteine to phenylalanine, totals 15 residues. The CDR3 DNA has 45 bases and is translated from base 1. Between the V and J ends, shortened by 7 bases and 7 bases respectively, the junction contains 17 bases. As encoded in the germline V gene, CDR1 is MGHRA while CDR2 is YSYEKL.